The entry that follows covers one T cell receptor beta chain sequence. This sample stems from a study of T cell responses to AZD1222 COVID-19 vaccine. Method: immunoSEQ multiplex PCR; TCRdb's copy keeps in-frame clones and lacks some. The sample records some 74,000 clones, about 85% being singletons. The CDR3 sequence is 14 residues long. Trimming left V 3 bases short and J 6 bases short, with 11 bases between. Germline loops: CDR1 KGHSH, CDR2 LQKENI. The chain couples TRBV18 to TRBJ1-4, with TRBD1 as a possible D gene (6 bases). Specimen: peripheral blood, collected 28 days after the second AZD1222 dose. This sequence was found in an adult who received the AZD1222 COVID-19 vaccine. The CDR3 nucleotides read TGTGCCAGCTCACCTATGACAGGTGATGAAAAACTGTTTTTT. This codes for CASSPMTGDEKLFF.